This TCR beta chain was captured by sequencing in a study of T cells in Graves' hyperthyroidism and ophthalmopathy. Broader study findings: The model anticipated ophthalmopathy a median about six months pre-onset.

A note on this clonotype: Its antigen is still unknown.

Trimming removed 3 bases from V and 4 bases from J; junction bases left unmatched: 3. There are 15 residues in the CDR3. Thyroid ultrasound and orbital computed tomography, with clinical symptoms and serum thyroxine and TRAb, informed diagnoses. The CDR3 regions of TCR beta were amplified from RNA transcripts. Carried out on the TCR CDR3, a first-round RT-PCR used the HTBI primer set. MiXCR, run by TCRdb on the multiplex PCR reads, gives a single entry per CDR3 protein. The table has roughly 500,000 distinct CDR3 sequences, about 45% seen once. This rearrangement joins TRBV12-3 or TRBV12-4 to TRBJ1-6; 7 bases are shared with TRBD1. The sequenced sample consisted of peripheral blood or thyroid tissue (not recorded which). This TCR was recovered from an adult woman with Graves' disease, either hyperthyroidism or ophthalmopathy (not recorded which). Here the CDR3 reads CASSLRGQYNSPLHF. The CDR3 nucleotides read TGTGCCAGCAGTTTGAGGGGGCAGTATAATTCACCCCTCCACTTT.